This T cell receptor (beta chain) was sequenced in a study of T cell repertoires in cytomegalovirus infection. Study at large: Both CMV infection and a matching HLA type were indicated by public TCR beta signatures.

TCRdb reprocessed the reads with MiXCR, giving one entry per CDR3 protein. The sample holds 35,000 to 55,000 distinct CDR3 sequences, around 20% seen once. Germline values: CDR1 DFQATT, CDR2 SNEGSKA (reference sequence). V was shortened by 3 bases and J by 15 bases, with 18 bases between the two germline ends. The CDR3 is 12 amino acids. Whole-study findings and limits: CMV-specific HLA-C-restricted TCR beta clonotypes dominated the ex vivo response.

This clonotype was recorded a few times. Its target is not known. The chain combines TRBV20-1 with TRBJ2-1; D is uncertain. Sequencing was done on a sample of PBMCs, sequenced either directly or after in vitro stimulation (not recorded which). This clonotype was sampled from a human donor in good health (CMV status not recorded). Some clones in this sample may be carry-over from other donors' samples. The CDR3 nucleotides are TGCAGTGCTAGTCCGGCCGTGAAGTCTGCGTTCTTC. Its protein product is CSASPAVKSAFF.